This T cell receptor beta chain originates from a study of blood T cells in healthy people across ages. CDR1 and CDR2 from the germline V gene are DFQATT and SNEGSKA (reference sequence). This CDR3 is built from 16 residues. Using a J-beta primer mix together with a sample-barcoded 5' primer, a second PCR was run for roughly 7 to 12 cycles. Per-sample output comprised a minimum of 2.5 million paired-end reads containing CDR3. TCRdb re-called the 5' RACE reads through MiXCR, storing one row per CDR3 protein. The sample lists more than 900,000 distinct CDR3 sequences; 25% to 35% were seen once. In addition, the sample was reused for a study of T cells of mothers and their children.

This TCR derives from a woman aged 40 to 50 in good health. Sequenced input: blood. The rearrangement links TRBV20-1 to TRBJ1-5, with a weak D call TRBD1 (5 bases). CDR3 sequence (DNA): TGCAGGGATGGGGTTAAGGGGAGGATTAGCAATCAGCCCCAGCATTTT. Its translation: CRDGVKGRISNQPQHF.